This entry lists 19 T cell receptor beta chains sequenced from one sample in a study of T cell responses to AZD1222 COVID-19 vaccine. The method was immunoSEQ multiplex PCR; TCRdb's version includes in-frame clones alone and lacks a portion of them. The sample holds around 100,000 clones, around 89% seen once. The sample here was peripheral blood, taken on day 0 of AZD1222 vaccination. These receptors came from an adult in good health.

V usage is TRBV6-6 and J usage is TRBJ1-5; 10 positions match TRBD1. Trimming took 5 bases from V and 5 from J; bases not matched to a gene: 15. This CDR3 region has 18 residues. Looked up from germline, CDR1 is MNHNY and CDR2 is SVGAGI (reference sequence). CDR3 sequence: CASSRLNYDRGHYQPQHF. The CDR3 region has the DNA TGTGCCAGCAGTCGACTAAATTACGACAGGGGGCATTATCAGCCCCAGCATTTT.

The CDR3 region is CASSEGTRQYF. The CDR3 bases are TGTGCCAGCAGTGAAGGCACGAGGCAGTACTTC. The genes are TRBV2 and TRBJ2-7; D is unclear. The germline V gene has CDR1 SNHLY and CDR2 FYNNEI. The CDR3 is 11 residues long. Trimming took off 1 base at V and 9 bases at J, with 7 bases between the two ends.

The J gene is TRBJ1-2, the V gene TRBV28; perhaps TRBD1 as D (6 bases). The CDR3 totals 15 residues. Germline assignment: CDR1 MDHEN and CDR2 SYDVKM. V was clipped by 2 bases and J by 3 bases, with 13 bases between them. DNA for the CDR3: TGTGCCAGCAGTTTAGGGGGGGCGCGTGACTATGGCTACACCTTC. Translated: CASSLGGARDYGYTF.

CDR3 amino acids: CASSPRTRPGETQYF. CDR3 DNA sequence: TGTGCCAGCAGCCCAAGGACAAGGCCCGGGGAGACCCAGTACTTC. The chain couples TRBV5-8 to TRBJ2-5, with a tentative D call TRBD1 (5 bases). CDR1 and CDR2 (germline): SGHTS, YDEGEE. Trimming removed 4 bases from V and 5 bases from J, with 18 bases in between. This CDR3 has 15 amino acids.

This sequence joins TRBV6-8 and TRBJ2-2, with 7 bases fitting TRBD2. The CDR3 is 14 amino acids. Germline V gives CDR1 MNHGY, CDR2 SAAAGT. The V segment lost 6 bases and the J segment 3 bases; nucleotides outside the gene matches: 4. In DNA, the CDR3 is TGTGCCAGCAGGGCGGGAGATCACACCGGGGAGCTGTTTTTT. As protein: CASRAGDHTGELFF.

V usage is TRBV30 and J usage is TRBJ2-7; 8 positions match TRBD2. Looked up from germline, CDR1 is GTSNPN and CDR2 is SVGIG (reference sequence). The CDR3 extends over 17 amino acids. The V gene end was trimmed by 2 bases and the J gene end by 2 bases; junction bases not matched to a gene: 14. The chain's CDR3 is CAWSKRATGLDPYEQYF. The CDR3 coding sequence is TGTGCCTGGAGTAAACGAGCCACGGGACTAGACCCCTACGAGCAGTACTTC. Based on the CDR3 plus reference TRBV30 and TRBJ2-7, the full variable domain is SQTIHQWPATLVQPVGSPLSLECTVEGTSNPNLYWYRQAAGRGLQLLFYSVGIGQISSEVPQNLSASRPQDRQFILSSKKLLLSDSGFYLCAWSKRATGLDPYEQYFGPGTRLTVT.

The chain links TRBV3-1 (or the pseudogene TRBV3-2) to TRBJ2-5, with 12 bases identical to TRBD2. CDR1 and CDR2 (germline): LGHDT, YNNKEL (reference sequence). After removal of 8 bases from V and 2 bases from J, the junction contained 6 bases not matched to a gene. This CDR3 has 15 residues. CDR3 DNA: TGTGCCAGCGGAGGGCTAGCGGGAGGGCAAGAGACCCAGTACTTC. It translates to CASGGLAGGQETQYF.

The genes are TRBV2 and TRBJ2-7, with D maybe TRBD2 (5 bases). The CDR3 sequence is 12 residues long. In germline, CDR1 is SNHLY, CDR2 FYNNEI. CDR3 sequence reads: CAAGQPTYEQYF. The CDR3 coding sequence is TGTGCTGCGGGCCAGCCAACCTACGAGCAGTACTTC.

The J gene is TRBJ2-1, the V gene TRBV19; TRBD2 agrees at 7 bases. This CDR3 contains 15 residues. CDR1 LNHDA and CDR2 SQIVND come from the germline V gene (reference sequence). The V and J ends lost 3 bases and 9 bases, in that order; junction bases with no gene match: 11. The CDR3 protein is CASSMSGGVIGEQFF. DNA for the CDR3: TGTGCCAGTAGTATGTCGGGAGGAGTAATCGGTGAGCAGTTCTTC.

The chain couples TRBV11-2 to TRBJ2-7; the match to TRBD2 covers 7 bases. This CDR3 contains 17 residues. CDR1 is SGHAT, CDR2 FQNNGV, per germline. Trimming removed 7 bases from V and 4 bases from J; junction bases left unmatched: 19. The CDR3 is CASNLGGWEGRGYEQYF. CDR3 coding DNA: TGTGCCAGCAACCTCGGTGGGTGGGAGGGCCGAGGATACGAGCAGTACTTC. Full variable domain (remainder filled in from reference TRBV11-2 and TRBJ2-7): EAGVAQSPRYKIIEKRQSVAFWCNPISGHATLYWYQQILGQGPKLLIQFQNNGVVDDSQLPKDRFSAERLKGVDSTLKIQPAKLEDSAVYLCASNLGGWEGRGYEQYFGPGTRLTVT.

J is TRBJ1-2 and V is TRBV9, with a possible D match to TRBD1 (6 bases). This CDR3 spans 15 amino acids. In germline, CDR1 is SGDLS, CDR2 YYNGEE. The V end lost 4 bases, the J end lost 8 bases, and 21 bases lay between the germline ends. CDR3 DNA sequence: TGTGCCAGCAGCTCGCCGACACCGGGGACATCGGGCTACACCTTC. Protein sequence: CASSSPTPGTSGYTF.

This clone was observed once. J is TRBJ2-5 and V is TRBV28, with D perhaps matching TRBD2 (6 bases). CDR3 length equals 12 residues. With 5 bases removed from V and 9 bases from J, the gap between germline ends came to 13 bases. CDR1 MDHEN and CDR2 SYDVKM come from the germline V gene. In nucleotides, the CDR3 is TGTGCCAGCAGTCGGCACAGGAGGGCCCAGTACTTC. Protein product: CASSRHRRAQYF. Full variable domain (missing parts from reference TRBV28 and TRBJ2-5): DVKVTQSSRYLVKRTGEKVFLECVQDMDHENMFWYRQDPGLGLRLIYFSYDVKMKEKGDIPEGYSVSREKKERFSLILESASTNQTSMYLCASSRHRRAQYFGPGTRLLVL.

The CDR3 DNA follows: TGTGCCAGCAGCCCCCTTGGCGCGGGGGGAGAGACCCAGTACTTC. Protein sequence: CASSPLGAGGETQYF. The chain recombines TRBV7-9 with TRBJ2-5; TRBD2 matches at 8 bases. J was trimmed by 4 bases and V by 5 bases; bases with no gene match: 9. The CDR3 has 15 residues. The germline gives CDR1 SEHNR, CDR2 FQNEAQ (reference sequence).

This clone showed up just once. The gene calls are TRBV7-6 and TRBJ2-7; 11 nucleotides line up with TRBD1. There are 15 residues in the CDR3. Per germline, CDR1 SGHVS and CDR2 FNYEAQ. The ends lost 1 base at V and 5 bases at J; junction bases unmatched: 4. The CDR3, as DNA: TGTGCCAGCAGCTTAGGGGACAGGGGGGGAAACGAGCAGTACTTC. It specifies CASSLGDRGGNEQYF. Complete variable domain (other parts from reference TRBV7-6 and TRBJ2-7): GAGVSQSPRYKVTKRGQDVALRCDPISGHVSLYWYRQALGQGPEFLTYFNYEAQQDKSGLPNDRFSAERPEGSISTLTIQRTEQRDSAMYRCASSLGDRGGNEQYFGPGTRLTVT.

J is TRBJ2-2 and V is TRBV18; D unclear. Germline CDR1 is KGHSH and CDR2 is LQKENI. The germline V and J ends were trimmed by 6 bases and 4 bases, with 6 bases remaining between them. This CDR3 is built from 12 residues. CDR3 nucleotides: TGTGCCAGCTCCCCTGTCACCGGGGAGCTGTTTTTT. It encodes CASSPVTGELFF.

The rearrangement joins TRBV5-1 to TRBJ1-1, with TRBD1 identical over 8 bases. CDR3 length equals 14 residues. The germline gives CDR1 SGHRS, CDR2 YFSETQ. Trimming removed 4 bases from V and 4 bases from J; junction bases left unmatched: 6. CDR3 DNA: TGCGCCAGCAGCCTGGACAGGGCGGGCACTGAAGCTTTCTTT. This translates into CASSLDRAGTEAFF.

The chain couples TRBV24-1 to TRBJ2-2; TRBD2 matches 9 bases. CDR3 length: 21 amino acids. The J segment lost 2 bases and the V segment lost 4 bases, leaving 19 bases of the junction unmatched. Germline CDR1 KGHDR, CDR2 SFDVKD. The CDR3 here is CATSDRDVRWGLAGNTGELFF. CDR3 nucleotides: TGTGCCACCAGTGACAGGGACGTACGGTGGGGCCTAGCGGGAAACACCGGGGAGCTGTTTTTT.

The CDR3 region is CEGIRDRNQETQYF. Here the CDR3 DNA reads TGTGAAGGGATTAGGGACAGGAACCAAGAGACCCAGTACTTC. The chain employs TRBV6-5 and TRBJ2-5, with 8 nucleotides matching TRBD1. Germline-derived CDR1 and CDR2 are MNHEY and SVGAGI. There are 14 residues in the CDR3.

The J gene is TRBJ2-1, the V gene TRBV19; TRBD2 aligns across 15 bases. The germline CDR1 and CDR2 sequences are LNHDA and SQIVND (reference sequence). This CDR3 has 15 residues. V gave up 8 bases and J gave up 7 bases; unmatched junction bases: 6. CDR3: CASGAGTSGRNEQFF. In nucleotides, the CDR3 is TGTGCCAGTGGAGCCGGGACTAGCGGGAGGAATGAGCAGTTCTTC. Drawing the rest from reference TRBV19 and TRBJ2-1, the complete variable domain is DGGITQSPKYLFRKEGQNVTLSCEQNLNHDAMYWYRQDPGQGLRLIYYSQIVNDFQKGDIAEGYSVSREKKESFPLTVTSAQKNPTAFYLCASGAGTSGRNEQFFGPGTRLTVL.